Following are 17 T cell receptor beta chains from one sample sequenced in a study of graft-versus-host responses after intestinal transplantation. Their cognate antigens are unknown. Sequencing used immunoSEQ multiplex PCR; TCRdb keeps in-frame clones, though not all of them. Of roughly 99,000 clones in the sample, roughly 86% are singletons; the top ten hold about 0.75%. The sequencing here drew on unstimulated CD4+ T cells sorted from spleen or lymph node cells, taken before transplant. The receptors shown here come from a human donor who was the organ donor for an intestinal transplant.

This chain uses TRBV5-1 with TRBJ1-1, with TRBD1 matching 11 bases. Germline V CDR1 and CDR2: SGHRS, YFSETQ. The CDR3 consists of 16 residues. After removal of 0 bases from V and 5 bases from J, the junction contained 6 bases not matched to a gene. This chain's CDR3 is CASSLELGQGATEAFF. CDR3 coding DNA: TGCGCCAGCAGCTTGGAGTTAGGACAGGGGGCAACTGAAGCTTTCTTT.

This clone was recorded only once. The chain recombines TRBV19 with TRBJ1-1; tentative D call: TRBD1 (5 bases). CDR1 is LNHDA and CDR2 is SQIVND in the germline V gene (reference sequence). V lost 6 bases and J lost 1, with 12 bases in between. This CDR3 is 14 amino acids long. The CDR3 DNA reads TGTGCCAGTAGCCCCGCCACAGGGAACACTGAAGCTTTCTTT. Translating gives CASSPATGNTEAFF. Together with reference TRBV19 and TRBJ1-1, the CDR3 gives the full variable domain: DGGITQSPKYLFRKEGQNVTLSCEQNLNHDAMYWYRQDPGQGLRLIYYSQIVNDFQKGDIAEGYSVSREKKESFPLTVTSAQKNPTAFYLCASSPATGNTEAFFGQGTRLTVV.

The rearrangement joins TRBV10-2 to TRBJ2-7; a weak D match, TRBD2 (6 bases). The CDR3 covers 15 residues. Germline loops: CDR1 WSHSY, CDR2 SAAADI. Trimming removed 2 bases from V and 2 bases from J, with 13 bases in between. CDR3 amino acids: CASSERAGLPYEQYF. CDR3 in DNA: TGCGCCAGCAGTGAGCGGGCAGGACTACCCTACGAGCAGTACTTC.

This chain joins TRBV5-5 and TRBJ1-4; TRBD1 might be the D (6 bases). From germline, CDR1 is SGHKS and CDR2 YYEKEE (reference sequence). This CDR3 has 15 amino acids. The V end was cut by 2 bases, the J end by 0 bases, with 8 bases between. The CDR3: CASSLQGATNEKLFF. The CDR3 DNA reads as TGTGCCAGCAGCTTACAGGGTGCAACTAATGAAAAACTGTTTTTT.

This rearrangement joins TRBV25-1 to TRBJ2-5; D not certain. Trimming pared 2 bases from V and 5 bases from J, leaving 15 bases between. Germline V gene sequence: CDR1 MGHDK, CDR2 SYGVNS. There are 15 residues in the CDR3. The CDR3 is CASSELTGWWETQYF. In DNA, the CDR3 is TGTGCCAGCAGTGAACTAACGGGTTGGTGGGAGACCCAGTACTTC. The full variable domain, rest sourced from reference TRBV25-1 and TRBJ2-5, is EADIYQTPRYLVIGTGKKITLECSQTMGHDKMYWYQQDPGMELHLIHYSYGVNSTEKGDLSSESTVSRIRTEHFPLTLESARPSHTSQYLCASSELTGWWETQYFGPGTRLLVL.

V is TRBV28 and J is TRBJ1-6; unclear D gene. Looked up from germline, CDR1 is MDHEN and CDR2 is SYDVKM. The CDR3 sequence is 12 residues long. V lost 4 bases and J 11 bases, leaving 9 bases between the germline ends. CDR3 sequence reads: CASSSLVPPLHF. The CDR3 nucleotides read TGTGCCAGCAGTTCCCTAGTCCCACCCCTCCACTTT.

The J gene is TRBJ2-5, the V gene TRBV15; D is possibly TRBD1 (5 bases). The germline gives CDR1 LNHNV, CDR2 YYDKDF (reference sequence). With 4 bases removed from V and 1 base from J, the gap between germline ends came to 13 bases. The CDR3 length is 15 residues. As DNA, the CDR3 is TGTGCCACCAGCACTCTCGACAGATCCCAAGAGACCCAGTACTTC. It codes for CATSTLDRSQETQYF.

This sequence joins TRBV18 and TRBJ2-7; the D call may be TRBD1 or TRBD2 (5 bases each). V lost 2 bases, J lost 6 bases, and 11 bases lay in between. The CDR3 covers 13 residues. Germline V gene lookup returns CDR1 KGHSH and CDR2 LQKENI. This CDR3 is CASSPGRAGEQYF. The CDR3 region has the DNA TGTGCCAGCTCACCAGGCAGGGCGGGCGAGCAGTACTTC.

This clone was seen more than once but under ten times. The J gene is TRBJ2-5, the V gene TRBV2, with a possible D match to TRBD1 (5 bases). The V end lost 7 bases, the J end lost 2 bases, and 14 bases lay between the germline ends. Germline V gene data show CDR1 as SNHLY and CDR2 as FYNNEI. The CDR3 sequence is 14 residues long. The CDR3 region is CASKPLGDQETQYF. The CDR3 bases are TGTGCCAGCAAGCCCTTAGGGGATCAAGAGACCCAGTACTTC.

The chain is built from TRBV30 and TRBJ2-7; D may be TRBD1 (7 bases). V gave up 2 bases and J gave up 6 bases, with 20 bases separating them. The germline V gene encodes CDR1 GTSNPN and CDR2 SVGIG (reference sequence). The CDR3 covers 15 residues. CDR3 coding DNA: TGTGCCTGGAGTCCCAGGAGGGGGCACGGGTTCGAGCAGTACTTC. As protein: CAWSPRRGHGFEQYF.

The chain links TRBV6-5 to TRBJ2-7; 9 bases match TRBD1. CDR3 length equals 15 residues. V dropped 0 bases and J dropped 5; count of bases not matched to a gene: 5. Per the germline V gene, CDR1 is MNHEY and CDR2 is SVGAGI. The CDR3 region is CASSYSGTGTHEQYF. CDR3 nucleotides: TGTGCCAGCAGTTACTCGGGGACAGGGACCCACGAGCAGTACTTC.

This clone has just one count. The rearrangement links TRBV5-5 to TRBJ2-3, with 8 bases aligning to TRBD2. The V gene's germline CDR1 is SGHKS and CDR2 YYEKEE (reference sequence). The CDR3 consists of 16 residues. J gave up 1 base and V 4 bases, and 8 bases lay outside the gene matches. The CDR3 coding sequence is TGTGCCAGCAGCCCCACCCCCGGGGGGGGCACAGATACGCAGTATTTT. Its protein is CASSPTPGGGTDTQYF.

This clone was recorded once. This chain connects TRBV18 to TRBJ2-7, with a tentative D call TRBD1 (6 bases). From germline, CDR1 is KGHSH and CDR2 LQKENI. This CDR3 is built from 14 residues. Trimming took off 6 bases at V and 6 bases at J, with 18 bases between the two ends. The CDR3 nucleotides read TGTGCCAGCTCGGTCGGGCAGGGGATACGCGAGCAGTACTTC. Translated, it gives CASSVGQGIREQYF.

In the case of this clone: At one boundary the junction diverges from the germline segment, which might be a read error. The chain links TRBV7-6 to TRBJ2-1, with 12 positions matching TRBD1. The CDR3 extends over 15 amino acids. From germline, CDR1 is SGHVS and CDR2 FNYEAQ. CDR3 DNA: TGTGCCAGCAGCGTAGCCGGGACAGGGGGCTTTGAGCAGTTCTTC. It codes for CASSVAGTGGFEQFF.

The chain combines TRBV5-1 with TRBJ1-5; 9 bases fit TRBD1. The CDR3 loop spans 16 amino acids. The V gene end was trimmed by 4 bases and the J gene end by 3 bases; junction bases not matched to a gene: 8. Germline V gene data show CDR1 as SGHRS and CDR2 as YFSETQ. This CDR3 is CASSPGTGWVNQPQHF. Written as DNA, the CDR3 is TGCGCCAGCAGCCCCGGGACAGGGTGGGTCAATCAGCCCCAGCATTTT.

This chain links TRBV11-2 with TRBJ1-2; a possible D gene is TRBD1 (5 bases). This CDR3 contains 14 residues. The germline V gene has CDR1 SGHAT and CDR2 FQNNGV. Deletions cut 2 bases from V and 2 bases from J, with 9 bases between. The CDR3 loop is CASSLTQGNYGYTF. The CDR3 DNA reads TGTGCCAGCAGCTTAACTCAGGGCAACTATGGCTACACCTTC.

The V call is TRBV5-1, the J call TRBJ2-5; 7 bases are a match to TRBD2. The CDR3 has 16 residues. Germline CDR1 and CDR2: SGHRS and YFSETQ. V lost 0 bases to trimming and J lost 5 bases; unmatched junction nucleotides: 10. CDR3 loop: CASSLEVGMRGETQYF. The CDR3 DNA is TGCGCCAGCAGCTTGGAAGTTGGGATGCGGGGGGAGACCCAGTACTTC.